What follows is one TCR beta chain and its context. This clone's antigen is unknown. Base qualities are not provided; no much larger clone lies one nucleotide away. The cohort consisted of more than 650 healthy bone marrow donors. Cohort members were all nominally healthy when sampled, although unrecorded immune exposures were likely present. The donor tested CMV seronegative and was one of the 352 seronegative cohort members. Each donor provided a peripheral blood sample, and peripheral blood mononuclear cells were used for TCR beta sequencing. The Qiagen DNeasy Blood Extraction Kit was used to extract genomic DNA from the blood cell samples. The library was obtained by the immunoSEQ multiplex PCR assay. For the multiplex PCR, a mixture combining 60 forward primers for TCR Vbeta segments and 13 reverse primers for TCR Jbeta segments was used. The CDR3 region of rearranged TCR beta genes was amplified from genomic DNA by a multiplex PCR assay. The amplified TCR beta libraries were sequenced on the Illumina HiSeq System as 87-base-pair reads. As for the authors' bioinformatics: A later analysis tallied 75 million to 95 million unique TCR beta chains across the 650 to 750 repertoires, and approximately 9.9 million of those chains were shared by two or more donors. Raw reads were error-corrected and collapsed into unique sequences with a nearest-neighbor algorithm that merged closely related sequences to remove PCR and sequencing errors. CDR3 sequences were aligned to IMGT reference sequences to assign V, D and J gene segments. For a sequence to be retained, a match of at least six nucleotides to both a V gene segment and a J gene segment was required. Rearrangements were called productive when the CDR3 lacked stop codons and stayed in frame with V and J; all others were non-productive. CDR3 was defined according to IMGT convention as the region running from the second conserved V-encoded cysteine to the conserved J-encoded phenylalanine. Sequences without an unambiguous match to a single V gene segment were excluded from the earlier analysis of over 500 of the donors. An earlier analysis of a few hundred of the donors called V segments functional above 56.7% productive rearrangements and segregating when the between-donor standard deviation exceeded 5%. A statistical classification framework was developed to diagnose cytomegalovirus status using the catalog of TCR beta chain sequences. In a later analysis, V and J genes were assigned by comparing TCR nucleotide sequences against IMGT/GENE-DB human TR gene sequences. A later analysis assigned CDR3 sequences and most-parsimonious VDJ recombination scenarios with the TCRdist pipeline. In a later analysis, every TCR beta chain was defined by the combination of its CDR3 amino acid sequence and its V-gene family, and reads without a unique V-gene family were dropped. In a later analysis, a few hundred highly shared, low-generation-probability nucleotide sequences were removed to address suspected cross-contamination and a sequencing artifact. In a later analysis, a clonal expansion index was calculated for each public chain from normalized within-repertoire ranks of inferred template counts. A later analysis computed generation probabilities with a VDJ recombination model fitted to out-of-frame rearrangements, and checked the results against IGoR. In a later analysis, TCR-TCR, TCR-HLA and TCR-CMV co-occurrence was scored with hypergeometric tests, and a repertoire-size bias correction was applied to TCR pairs. To estimate false discovery rates, a later analysis permuted the HLA or CMV assignments 20 times. In a later analysis, co-occurring TCRs were grouped with DBSCAN, and TCRdist sequence similarity was added when clustering was performed within HLA-allele-positive subsets. Co-occurrence clustering excluded repertoires with fewer than 30,000 or more than 120,000 public chains, plus five with anomalous nucleotide sharing. Drawn from immuneACCESS, this table holds only the in-frame rearrangements with V and J called that TCRdb kept. Clones are partly lost; checked studies trace under half to an unresolved V gene and leave the rest unexplained. The V and J calls and clone size are taken from that table; D and trimming were inferred from the DNA. This sample holds tens of thousands of clones; roughly four fifths were observed only once. 6.3% of the sample belongs to the ten largest clones.

In the germline V gene, CDR1 corresponds to MNHEY and CDR2 to SVGAGI. Relative to germline, V is 4 bases shorter and J is 4 bases shorter, with 14 bases between their ends. There are 15 amino acids in the CDR3, from cysteine to phenylalanine inclusive. Here the CDR3 DNA is all that survives: 45 bases in frame from base 1. The sample belongs to a study of cytomegalovirus exposure and HLA in healthy donors (dated by TCRdb to 2016 to 2017). Study-level background: According to an earlier analysis of a few hundred of the donors, some 180 million T cells yielded 95 million to 140 million unique TCR beta sequences and about 280 Gb of sequence data. Among some 410 genotyped donors of the cohort, an average of approximately 200,000 unique TCR beta nucleotide sequences was sequenced per donor, of which roughly 18% were non-productive. A later analysis re-analyzed previously published TCR beta repertoires from approximately 670 donors and added high-resolution HLA genotyping to study TCR occurrence patterns. Rather than using new phenotypic data, the later analysis identified candidate immune exposures from TCR beta sequences and from how often those sequences occurred across donors. An early release that covered about 600 HLA-typed donors contained around 330 gigabases of sequencing data and roughly 84 million unique TCR sequences. In addition to the first cohort of roughly 700 subjects, a separate validation cohort of under 150 different subjects was used. Both class I and class II loci were covered by HLA typing, at four-digit resolution. Every repertoire in the discovery cohort had been generated on one and the same sequencing platform. The T cell repertoires of several hundred subjects were profiled by immunosequencing and related to cytomegalovirus serostatus. Donor age, sex, ethnicity and CMV serostatus were compiled alongside the repertoire data. An earlier analysis of approximately 580 of the donors used high-throughput TCR beta sequencing to judge whether each TCR beta V gene segment behaved as functional or pseudogenic. The genetic ancestry cluster associated with self-reported Caucasian donors included 70% to 85% of the roughly 410 genotyped donors. The study aimed to test whether cataloging public T cell receptors could reveal signatures of past pathogen exposure. A later genetic analysis took genome-wide SNP genotypes for about 65% of the roughly 670 donors and used that subset as a discovery cohort. Roughly 5 DR-DQ haplotypes were handled as single units for association and clustering, since linkage in the cohort was strong. High-throughput TCR immunosequencing, statistical association of individual TCRs with disease status, and machine learning were combined to predict cytomegalovirus infection status. Typing coverage varied by locus: roughly 620-630 donors for A, B, C, DRB1 and DQB1; roughly 500 for DQA1; approximately 610 for DPA1; roughly 450 for DPB1.

General conclusions and limits of the study: In a later analysis, TCR association rates were found to vary across HLA loci, with the most associated TCRs seen for DRB1 alleles and the fewest for HLA-C alleles. In an earlier analysis of more than 500 of the donors, most TCR beta V segments appeared in productive rearrangements about 87% or about 30% of the time, broadly matching IMGT annotations. A further reported finding was that TCR beta sequences accurately predicted the HLA-A and HLA-B alleles for most subjects in the first cohort. Linkage disequilibrium might explain the correlated functional status among segregating V segments, but an unknown experimental factor could not be ruled out. At a false discovery rate of 0.05, a later analysis linked 15,000 to 20,000 TCR beta sequences to specific HLA alleles. A later analysis found that HLA-associated TCR beta chains were more clonally expanded and had lower generation probabilities than equally common non-associated chains. The study listed 164 TCR beta chains as associated with cytomegalovirus. Over 15 rarely observed V segments, including chromosome 9 orphons, were excluded from the earlier analysis of almost 600 of the donors because counts were too low. V-gene and J-gene trimming of TCR beta chains was associated with a missense DCLRE1C variant in a later genetic analysis, and the association was replicated in an independent cohort. While some public TCRs were present in many individuals, most TCR sequences turned up only very rarely across donors. Presence/absence analyses assumed roughly uniform sequencing depth across donors, an assumption that may not hold. A cluster of highly shared sequence variants was judged likely to be a technical artifact of the sequencing pipeline. Compared with the approximately 670-donor mean, donors in an Asian-associated ancestry cluster had fewer N-insertions in productive TCRs, according to a later genetic analysis. In vitro tests confirmed that a few of the cytomegalovirus-associated TCR beta chains recognize cytomegalovirus antigens. Several of the top co-occurrence clusters appeared to be linked to parvovirus B19, influenza, CMV and Epstein-Barr virus, according to a later analysis. When HLA alleles, especially DR and DQ, strongly co-occurred, attributing TCR associations to individual alleles was difficult. Most CMV-associated TCR beta chains appeared to be HLA-restricted in a later analysis, and the HLA associations seemed to be driven largely by CMV exposure. Some IMGT-functional V segments, including TRBV6-2 and TRBV6-3, could not be distinguished by the 87-base-pair reads and were therefore excluded. The authors suggested that the approach could potentially be extended to other disease states and immunological phenotypes. CMV serostatus was the only immune exposure information available for the cohort. HLA typing was unavailable for some donors at each locus, so association tests used only the typed subset. The classifier was reported to diagnose cytomegalovirus status with high specificity and sensitivity in both the original cohort and the validation cohort. Only TCR beta chains were sequenced in this cohort, and the absence of alpha or paired-chain data limited detectable features.

The source material was PBMCs. This clonotype originated in a man aged 50 to 59 in good health and CMV-seronegative. The chain couples TRBV6-5 to TRBJ2-1; the best D guess is TRBD2, with 6 bases matching. The nucleotide sequence reads as follows: TGTGCCAGCAGTTCGGACTACCAGATTTACAATGAGCAGTTCTTC. Protein translation: CASSSDYQIYNEQFF.